The 5 T cell receptor beta chains below were found in one sample sequenced in a study of blood T cell repertoires in COVID-19. Measured with immunoSEQ multiplex PCR; TCRdb has only the in-frame clones, and not every one. Here the sample spans roughly 160,000 clones, 74% being singletons. The specimen was peripheral blood. These TCRs come from a woman older than 75 with acute or convalescent COVID-19.

The rearrangement uses TRBV7-3 and TRBJ1-2; TRBD1 matches at 11 bases. Trimming at V came to 6 bases and at J to 0 bases, leaving 15 bases not matched to a gene. Germline CDR1 and CDR2: SGHTA and FQGTGA. This CDR3 contains 19 residues. The DNA for the CDR3 is TGTGCCAGCAGTCGGCCCCGGACAGGGGGCAGGACTCCTAACTATGGCTACACCTTC. Translating gives CASSRPRTGGRTPNYGYTF.

The gene calls are TRBV6-5 and TRBJ2-1, with D tentatively TRBD1 (5 bases). This CDR3 contains 15 residues. The germline V gene encodes CDR1 MNHEY and CDR2 SVGAGI. V gave up 8 bases and J gave up 4 bases, with 18 bases separating them. CDR3 in DNA: TGTGCCAGCCAACCGACAGAACGCCGATACAATGAGCAGTTCTTC. As protein: CASQPTERRYNEQFF.

This clone was recorded a few times. The chain has TRBV2 and TRBJ1-1; 12 bases map to TRBD1. The CDR3 is made up of 13 amino acids. Germline CDR1 SNHLY, CDR2 FYNNEI. The ends lost 9 bases at V and 6 bases at J; junction bases unmatched: 5. CDR3 sequence reads: CASRGQGAAEAFF. The CDR3 DNA sequence: TGTGCCAGTAGGGGACAGGGGGCCGCTGAAGCTTTCTTT.

The rearrangement links TRBV30 to TRBJ2-1, with a tentative D call TRBD1 (6 bases). Trimming took 0 bases from V and 8 from J, leaving 8 bases between them. The germline V gene encodes CDR1 GTSNPN and CDR2 SVGIG (reference sequence). The CDR3 is made up of 12 amino acids. DNA of the CDR3: TGTGCCTGGAGTGTCTACAGGGATGAGCAGTTCTTC. Translated: CAWSVYRDEQFF.

CDR3 DNA: TGTGCCAGCAGCTTCCACCCCGGGCTAGCGGTATCCTACGAGCAGTACTTC. Translating it yields CASSFHPGLAVSYEQYF. V and J are TRBV11-3 and TRBJ2-7; 7 positions match TRBD2. Unmatched junction bases numbered 12, after V lost 3 bases and J lost 1 base. This CDR3 is built from 17 residues. Germline V gene data show CDR1 as SGHNT and CDR2 as YENEEA.